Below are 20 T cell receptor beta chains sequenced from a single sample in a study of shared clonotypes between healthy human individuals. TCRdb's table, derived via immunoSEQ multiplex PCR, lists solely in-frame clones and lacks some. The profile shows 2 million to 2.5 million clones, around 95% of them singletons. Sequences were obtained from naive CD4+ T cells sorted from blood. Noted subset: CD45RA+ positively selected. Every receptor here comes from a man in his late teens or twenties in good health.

The CDR3 DNA reads TGTGCCAGCAGTGGACTAGCGGGGGGGCCCCCCACAGATACGCAGTATTTT. Translation: CASSGLAGGPPTDTQYF. This chain joins TRBV6-1 and TRBJ2-3; 14 bases are a match to TRBD2. This CDR3 is 17 amino acids long. Germline assignment: CDR1 MNHNS and CDR2 SASEGT. J lost 2 bases, V lost 4 bases, and 5 bases had no gene match.

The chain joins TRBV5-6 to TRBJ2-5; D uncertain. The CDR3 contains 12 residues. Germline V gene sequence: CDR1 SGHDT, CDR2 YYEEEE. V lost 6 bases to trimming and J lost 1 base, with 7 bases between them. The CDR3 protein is CASKRPQETQYF. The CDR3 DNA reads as TGTGCCAGCAAAAGACCCCAAGAGACCCAGTACTTC.

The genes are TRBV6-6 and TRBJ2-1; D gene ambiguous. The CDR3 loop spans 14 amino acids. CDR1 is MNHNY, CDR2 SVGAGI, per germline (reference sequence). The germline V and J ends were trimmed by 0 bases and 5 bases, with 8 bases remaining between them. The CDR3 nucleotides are TGTGCCAGCAGTTACTCTGTGGGCCACAATGAGCAGTTCTTC. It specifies CASSYSVGHNEQFF.

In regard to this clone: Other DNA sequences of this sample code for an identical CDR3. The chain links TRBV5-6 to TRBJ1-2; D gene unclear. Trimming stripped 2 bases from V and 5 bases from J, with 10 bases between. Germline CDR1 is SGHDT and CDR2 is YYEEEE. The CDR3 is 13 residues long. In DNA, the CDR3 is TGTGCCAGCAGCTTAAGAACAGCTTATGGCTACACCTTC. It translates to CASSLRTAYGYTF.

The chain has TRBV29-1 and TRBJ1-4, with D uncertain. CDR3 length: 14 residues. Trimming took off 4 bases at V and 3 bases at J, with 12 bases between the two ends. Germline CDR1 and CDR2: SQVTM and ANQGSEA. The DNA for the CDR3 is TGCAGCGTTGCCGTGGGGATAGCTAATGAAAAACTGTTTTTT. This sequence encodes CSVAVGIANEKLFF.

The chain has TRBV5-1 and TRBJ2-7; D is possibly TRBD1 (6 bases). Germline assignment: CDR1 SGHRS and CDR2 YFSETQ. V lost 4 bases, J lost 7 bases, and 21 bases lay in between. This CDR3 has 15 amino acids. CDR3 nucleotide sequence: TGCGCCAGCAGCACAGGGCAGCCCCCCTACGGTGAGCAGTACTTC. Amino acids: CASSTGQPPYGEQYF.

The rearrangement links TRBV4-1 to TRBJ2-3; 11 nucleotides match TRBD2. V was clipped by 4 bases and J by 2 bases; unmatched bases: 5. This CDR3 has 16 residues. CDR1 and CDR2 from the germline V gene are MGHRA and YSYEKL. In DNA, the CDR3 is TGCGCCAGCAGCCCCCGACTAGCGGGAAACACAGATACGCAGTATTTT. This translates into CASSPRLAGNTDTQYF.

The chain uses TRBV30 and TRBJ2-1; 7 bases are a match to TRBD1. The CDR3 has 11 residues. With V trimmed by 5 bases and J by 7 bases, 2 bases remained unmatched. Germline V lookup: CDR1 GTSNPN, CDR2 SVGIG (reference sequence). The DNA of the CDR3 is TGTGCCTGGGAGGGGGCTAATGAGCAGTTCTTC. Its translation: CAWEGANEQFF.

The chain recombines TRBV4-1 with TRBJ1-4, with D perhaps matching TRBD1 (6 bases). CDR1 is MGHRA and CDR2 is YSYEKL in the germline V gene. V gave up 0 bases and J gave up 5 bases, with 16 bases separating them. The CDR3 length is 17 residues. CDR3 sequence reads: CASSQDGFIGGNEKLFF. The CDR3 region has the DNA TGCGCCAGCAGCCAAGATGGGTTCATAGGGGGGAATGAAAAACTGTTTTTT.

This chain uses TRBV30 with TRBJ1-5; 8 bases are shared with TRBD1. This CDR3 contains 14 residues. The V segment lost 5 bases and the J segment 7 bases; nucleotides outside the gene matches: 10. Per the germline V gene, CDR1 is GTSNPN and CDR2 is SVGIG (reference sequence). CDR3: CAWGGPGGRQPQHF. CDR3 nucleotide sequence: TGTGCCTGGGGGGGCCCAGGGGGCCGGCAGCCCCAGCATTTT.

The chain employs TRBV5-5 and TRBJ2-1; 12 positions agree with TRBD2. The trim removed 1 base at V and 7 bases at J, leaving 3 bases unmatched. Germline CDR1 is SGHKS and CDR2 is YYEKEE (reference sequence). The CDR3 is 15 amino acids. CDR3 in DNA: TGTGCCAGCAGCTTGAGGACTAGCGGGGTGAATGAGCAGTTCTTC. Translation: CASSLRTSGVNEQFF.

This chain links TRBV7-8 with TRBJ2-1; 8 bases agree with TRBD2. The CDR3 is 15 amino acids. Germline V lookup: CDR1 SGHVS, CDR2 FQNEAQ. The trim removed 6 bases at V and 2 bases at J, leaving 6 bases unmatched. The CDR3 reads CASRPPGLAYNEQFF. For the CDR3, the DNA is TGTGCCAGCAGGCCACCGGGACTAGCCTACAATGAGCAGTTCTTC.

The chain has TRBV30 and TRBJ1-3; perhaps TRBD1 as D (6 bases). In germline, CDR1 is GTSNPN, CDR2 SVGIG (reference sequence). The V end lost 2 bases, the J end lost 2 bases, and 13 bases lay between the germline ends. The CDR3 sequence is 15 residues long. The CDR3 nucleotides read TGTGCCTGGAGTACAGGGTTCCGACCTGGAAACACCATATATTTT. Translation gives CAWSTGFRPGNTIYF.

The CDR3 loop is CASSLGADRYQPQHF. CDR3 DNA: TGTGCCAGCAGCTTAGGGGCGGACAGATATCAGCCCCAGCATTTT. The rearrangement uses TRBV7-2 and TRBJ1-5; possibly TRBD1 for D (6 bases). The V end was cut by 1 base, the J end by 5 bases, with 12 bases between. Germline V gene data show CDR1 as SGHTA and CDR2 as FQGNSA. CDR3 size: 15 residues.

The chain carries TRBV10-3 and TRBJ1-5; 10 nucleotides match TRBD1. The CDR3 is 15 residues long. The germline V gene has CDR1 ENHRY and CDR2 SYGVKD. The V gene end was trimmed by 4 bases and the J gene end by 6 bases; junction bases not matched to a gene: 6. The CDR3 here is CAISVTGGGGQPQHF. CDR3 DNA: TGTGCCATCAGTGTGACAGGGGGCGGCGGTCAGCCCCAGCATTTT.

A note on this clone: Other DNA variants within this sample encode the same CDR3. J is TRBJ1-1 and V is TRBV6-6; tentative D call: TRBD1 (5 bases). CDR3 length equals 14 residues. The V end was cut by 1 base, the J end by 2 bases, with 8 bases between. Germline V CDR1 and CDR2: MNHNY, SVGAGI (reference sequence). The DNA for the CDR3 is TGTGCCAGCAGTTACTTGGGGGGAAACACTGAAGCTTTCTTT. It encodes CASSYLGGNTEAFF.

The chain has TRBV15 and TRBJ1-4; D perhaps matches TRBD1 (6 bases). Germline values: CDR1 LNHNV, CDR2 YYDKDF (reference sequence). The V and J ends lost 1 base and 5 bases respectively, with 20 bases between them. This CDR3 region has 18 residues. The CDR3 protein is CATSRGPVLGGANEKLFF. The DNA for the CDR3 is TGTGCCACCAGCAGAGGCCCAGTTTTAGGGGGAGCAAATGAAAAACTGTTTTTT.

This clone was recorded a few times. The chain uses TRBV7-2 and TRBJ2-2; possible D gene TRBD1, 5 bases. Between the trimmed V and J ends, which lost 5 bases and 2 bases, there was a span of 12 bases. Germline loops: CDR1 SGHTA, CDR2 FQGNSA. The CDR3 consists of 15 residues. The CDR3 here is CASSASTGNTGELFF. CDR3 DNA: TGTGCCAGCAGCGCCTCTACAGGAAACACCGGGGAGCTGTTTTTT. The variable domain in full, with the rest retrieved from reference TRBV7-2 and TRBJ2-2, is GAGVSQSPSNKVTEKGKDVELRCDPISGHTALYWYRQSLGQGLEFLIYFQGNSAPDKSGLPSDRFSAERTGGSVSTLTIQRTQQEDSAVYLCASSASTGNTGELFFGEGSRLTVL.

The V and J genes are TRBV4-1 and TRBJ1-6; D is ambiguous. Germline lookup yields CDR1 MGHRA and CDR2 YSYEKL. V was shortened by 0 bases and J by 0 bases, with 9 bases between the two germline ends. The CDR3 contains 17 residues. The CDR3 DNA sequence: TGCGCCAGCAGCCAAGATCTTGCTAGCTCCTATAATTCACCCCTCCACTTT. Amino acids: CASSQDLASSYNSPLHF.

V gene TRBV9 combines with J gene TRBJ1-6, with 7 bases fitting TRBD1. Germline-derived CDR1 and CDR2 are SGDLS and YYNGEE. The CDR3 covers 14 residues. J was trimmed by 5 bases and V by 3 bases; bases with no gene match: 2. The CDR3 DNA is TGTGCCAGCAGCGGTGACAGGGATAATTCACCCCTCCACTTT. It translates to CASSGDRDNSPLHF.